The 30 T cell receptor beta chains reported below all come from one sample, sequenced in a study of T cells in Graves' hyperthyroidism and ophthalmopathy. RNA transcripts provided the source from which TCR beta CDR3 regions were amplified. The HTBI set primed first-round TCR CDR3 RT-PCR. TCRdb fed the multiplex PCR reads into MiXCR, producing one record per CDR3 protein. In the table there are some 760,000 distinct CDR3 sequences, approximately 14% of which are singletons. The sequenced sample consisted of blood. The source of these receptors is a woman younger than 35 with Graves' hyperthyroidism.

In this sample, this clonotype turned up many times. This chain uses TRBV28 with TRBJ1-2; D possibly corresponds to TRBD1 (5 bases). This CDR3 has 14 amino acids. The germline CDR1 and CDR2 sequences are MDHEN and SYDVKM. Between the trimmed V and J ends, which lost 10 bases and 8 bases, there was a span of 23 bases. CDR3 sequence (DNA): TGTGCCACCGAACTCAAATCAGGGATTCTCGGCTACACCTTC. Amino acids: CATELKSGILGYTF.

This clonotype was seen many times. This chain joins TRBV5-6 and TRBJ1-6; maybe TRBD1 (6 bases). The V gene's germline CDR1 is SGHDT and CDR2 YYEEEE. V gave up 4 bases and J gave up 6 bases, with 14 bases separating them. CDR3 length equals 15 residues. The CDR3 DNA follows: TGTGCCAGCAGCCTACTGGGACACCCTAATTCACCCCTCCACTTT. Its translation is CASSLLGHPNSPLHF.

Many counts were recorded for this clonotype. J is TRBJ1-2 and V is TRBV28; D possibly corresponds to TRBD1 (5 bases). The germline V gene encodes CDR1 MDHEN and CDR2 SYDVKM. CDR3 length equals 15 residues. Trimming took 6 bases from V and 4 from J, leaving 18 bases between them. The CDR3 DNA reads as TGTGCCAGCAGCCCCGCCGTAGCTGGGACCTATGGCTACACCTTC. Protein sequence: CASSPAVAGTYGYTF.

This clonotype was observed a handful of times. The chain combines TRBV4-1 with TRBJ1-3; D unclear. This CDR3 region has 16 residues. Germline assignment: CDR1 MGHRA and CDR2 YSYEKL. The ends were cut back, 4 bases at V and 0 bases at J, with 13 bases in the middle. CDR3 sequence reads: CASSPRETSSGNTIYF. The CDR3 region has the DNA TGCGCCAGCAGCCCGAGAGAAACCAGCTCTGGAAACACCATATATTTT.

This clonotype was observed many times. This chain uses TRBV20-1 with TRBJ2-5, with 8 positions matching TRBD2. The V and J ends lost 5 bases and 5 bases, in that order; junction bases with no gene match: 10. Germline loops: CDR1 DFQATT, CDR2 SNEGSKA (reference sequence). This CDR3 spans 14 amino acids. The CDR3 region is CSAGAGLGYETQYF. CDR3 DNA: TGCAGTGCTGGAGCGGGACTAGGGTATGAGACCCAGTACTTC.

This rearrangement joins TRBV9 to TRBJ1-1; D may be TRBD1 (6 bases). Trimming removed 3 bases at V and 4 bases at J, with 13 bases between. There are 14 residues in the CDR3. From germline, CDR1 is SGDLS and CDR2 YYNGEE. The CDR3 protein is CASSAIGGATEAFF. The CDR3, as DNA: TGTGCCAGCAGCGCGATCGGGGGGGCCACTGAAGCTTTCTTT.

This clonotype showed up many times. This chain joins TRBV5-1 and TRBJ1-1; maybe TRBD1 (6 bases). This CDR3 has 13 residues. Trimming shortened V by 3 bases and J by 4 bases, and 10 bases separated the two germline ends. Germline V gene sequence: CDR1 SGHRS, CDR2 YFSETQ. CDR3 region: CASSWKGGTEAFF. CDR3 bases: TGCGCCAGCAGCTGGAAGGGGGGCACTGAAGCTTTCTTT.

A note on this clonotype: A much larger clone sits a single nucleotide away, making a read error possible. This CDR3 fails to terminate in the conserved phenylalanine or tryptophan, so it likely reflects a read error. The genes are TRBV7-9 and TRBJ2-7, with 11 nucleotides matching TRBD2. There are 15 residues in the CDR3. With V trimmed by 4 bases and J by 3 bases, 5 bases remained unmatched. The germline CDR1 and CDR2 sequences are SEHNR and FQNEAQ (reference sequence). CDR3 in amino acids: CASSSSGTSGYEQYS. The CDR3 DNA is TGTGCCAGCAGCTCATCCGGGACTAGCGGCTACGAGCAGTACTCC.

This clonotype was picked up a small number of times. This chain connects TRBV14 to TRBJ2-5, with TRBD2 identical over 7 bases. V was pared by 3 bases and J by 4 bases, with 8 bases of the junction left unmatched. The germline V gene has CDR1 SGHDN and CDR2 FVKESK. This CDR3 is 15 amino acids long. CDR3: CASSQYRDYPETQYF. The CDR3 nucleotides are TGTGCCAGCAGCCAGTACCGGGACTATCCAGAGACCCAGTACTTC. The full variable domain, rest sourced from reference TRBV14 and TRBJ2-5, is EAGVTQFPSHSVIEKGQTVTLRCDPISGHDNLYWYRRVMGKEIKFLLHFVKESKQDESGMPNNRFLAERTGGTYSTLKVQPAELEDSGVYFCASSQYRDYPETQYFGPGTRLLVL.

This clonotype occurred many times. This chain links TRBV28 with TRBJ2-1; D is uncertain. Germline V CDR1 and CDR2: MDHEN, SYDVKM. V was shortened by 8 bases and J by 2 bases, with 13 bases between the two germline ends. The CDR3 consists of 14 residues. Here the CDR3 reads CASLERSAYNEQFF. The CDR3 DNA is TGTGCCAGCCTTGAGAGGTCGGCCTACAATGAGCAGTTCTTC.

This clonotype has just a few counts. The chain combines TRBV4-1 with TRBJ1-5; 9 nucleotides agree with TRBD1. The CDR3 sequence is 15 residues long. The V segment lost 1 base and the J segment 6 bases; nucleotides outside the gene matches: 4. Germline V CDR1 and CDR2: MGHRA, YSYEKL. The CDR3 DNA sequence: TGCGCCAGCAGCCAAGCGTACAGGGGGCGTCAGCCCCAGCATTTT. This translates into CASSQAYRGRQPQHF.

This clonotype came up many times. V is TRBV28 and J is TRBJ2-1; 12 nucleotides line up with TRBD2. CDR1 is MDHEN and CDR2 is SYDVKM in the germline V gene. The CDR3 has 16 residues. J was trimmed by 5 bases and V by 8 bases; bases with no gene match: 10. The CDR3 loop is CASVPRTSGKNNEQFF. CDR3 DNA sequence: TGTGCCAGCGTTCCCCGGACTAGCGGGAAAAACAATGAGCAGTTCTTC. The full variable domain, rest sourced from reference TRBV28 and TRBJ2-1, is DVKVTQSSRYLVKRTGEKVFLECVQDMDHENMFWYRQDPGLGLRLIYFSYDVKMKEKGDIPEGYSVSREKKERFSLILESASTNQTSMYLCASVPRTSGKNNEQFFGPGTRLTVL.

This clonotype has only a few counts. This chain connects TRBV10-1 to TRBJ2-1; weak D call: TRBD2 (5 bases). This CDR3 region has 15 residues. The germline V gene has CDR1 WNHNN and CDR2 SYGVQD (reference sequence). V lost 2 bases and J 5 bases, leaving 13 bases between the germline ends. The CDR3 reads CASSEVSAGHNEQFF. CDR3 nucleotides: TGCGCCAGCAGTGAGGTTTCGGCGGGCCACAATGAGCAGTTCTTC.

This clonotype was detected only a few times. The rearrangement links TRBV20-1 to TRBJ2-7; 11 nucleotides line up with TRBD1. CDR1 DFQATT and CDR2 SNEGSKA come from the germline V gene (reference sequence). The CDR3 is made up of 15 amino acids. V was clipped by 4 bases and J by 4 bases; unmatched bases: 9. The CDR3 sequence is CSAISGTGGPYEQYF. In DNA form, the CDR3 reads TGCAGTGCTATCTCCGGGACAGGGGGTCCATACGAGCAGTACTTC.

This clonotype was seen a few times. The junction shows a germline mismatch at one end, possibly a read error. The gene calls are TRBV20-1 and TRBJ2-7, with unresolved D. The CDR3 totals 12 residues. Germline CDR1 DFQATT, CDR2 SNEGSKA (reference sequence). CDR3 residues: CSAGQGSYGQYF. Written as DNA, the CDR3 is TGCAGTGCCGGTCAAGGGTCCTACGGGCAGTACTTC.

The chain links TRBV9 to TRBJ2-7, with a possible D match to TRBD2 (6 bases). Trimming removed 3 bases at V and 3 bases at J, with 16 bases between. CDR3 length: 15 amino acids. The germline V gene encodes CDR1 SGDLS and CDR2 YYNGEE. The CDR3 loop reads CASSGGTGRNYEQYF. For the CDR3, the DNA is TGTGCCAGCAGCGGCGGGACTGGTAGAAACTACGAGCAGTACTTC.

This clonotype occurred many times. This chain connects TRBV7-2 to TRBJ2-4; no clear D. V lost 4 bases, J lost 5 bases, and 15 bases lay in between. This CDR3 spans 15 amino acids. Germline values: CDR1 SGHTA, CDR2 FQGNSA. The DNA of the CDR3 is TGTGCCAGCAGCTACAGCGCTTCACGAGAAAACATTCAGTACTTC. It translates to CASSYSASRENIQYF.

This clonotype was observed a few times. This sequence joins TRBV7-9 and TRBJ2-2; D unresolved. The CDR3 loop spans 14 amino acids. Germline CDR1 is SEHNR and CDR2 is FQNEAQ (reference sequence). The V and J ends lost 2 bases and 6 bases respectively, with 10 bases between them. CDR3 protein: CASSLYGVSGELFF. The CDR3, as DNA: TGTGCCAGCAGCTTATACGGCGTTTCCGGGGAGCTGTTTTTT. Filled out from reference TRBV7-9 and TRBJ2-2, the complete variable domain reads DTGVSQNPRHKITKRGQNVTFRCDPISEHNRLYWYRQTLGQGPEFLTYFQNEAQLEKSRLLSDRFSAERPKGSFSTLEIQRTEQGDSAMYLCASSLYGVSGELFFGEGSRLTVL.

In this sample, this clonotype turned up many times. CDR3 coding DNA: TGTGCCAGCAGTGAACCACTTCAGGTTGGACTAGCGGGAGTTGAGACCCAGTACTTC. Translating gives CASSEPLQVGLAGVETQYF. The V call is TRBV2, the J call TRBJ2-5, with TRBD2 matching over 13 bases. The CDR3 is 19 residues long. Germline values: CDR1 SNHLY, CDR2 FYNNEI. The V gene end was trimmed by 2 bases and the J gene end by 5 bases; junction bases not matched to a gene: 14.

This clonotype was recorded at least ten times. V gene TRBV24-1 combines with J gene TRBJ2-2, with 13 nucleotides matching TRBD2. With V trimmed by 7 bases and J by 8 bases, 6 bases remained unmatched. This CDR3 has 15 amino acids. The germline V gene encodes CDR1 KGHDR and CDR2 SFDVKD. The CDR3 DNA is TGTGCCACCAGCCGGACTAGCGGGAGCTTAGGGGAGCTGTTTTTT. Protein product: CATSRTSGSLGELFF.

Only a few counts were recorded for this clonotype. The rearrangement uses TRBV20-1 and TRBJ2-1, with D tentatively TRBD2 (6 bases). With 6 bases removed from V and 0 bases from J, the gap between germline ends came to 12 bases. Germline V gene data show CDR1 as DFQATT and CDR2 as SNEGSKA (reference sequence). CDR3 length equals 14 residues. CDR3 sequence: CSAQEGSSYNEQFF. CDR3 DNA: TGCAGTGCCCAGGAGGGTAGCTCCTACAATGAGCAGTTCTTC.

This clonotype has a handful of counts. The V and J genes are TRBV18 and TRBJ2-5, with D perhaps matching TRBD2 (6 bases). CDR3 length: 14 residues. V was pared by 6 bases and J by 4 bases, with 15 bases between. The germline V gene encodes CDR1 KGHSH and CDR2 LQKENI. DNA for the CDR3: TGTGCCAGCTCTACTAGGGCGGGAAGAGAGACCCAGTACTTC. Translation: CASSTRAGRETQYF. Full variable domain (outside the CDR3, taken from reference TRBV18 and TRBJ2-5): NAGVMQNPRHLVRRRGQEARLRCSPMKGHSHVYWYRQLPEEGLKFMVYLQKENIIDESGMPKERFSAEFPKEGPSILRIQQVVRGDSAAYFCASSTRAGRETQYFGPGTRLLVL.

The chain couples TRBV19 to TRBJ1-5, with 7 nucleotides matching TRBD1. Per germline, CDR1 LNHDA and CDR2 SQIVND (reference sequence). The trim removed 2 bases at V and 5 bases at J, leaving 6 bases unmatched. CDR3 size: 15 residues. CDR3 residues: CASSILGGGDQPQHF. CDR3 nucleotide sequence: TGTGCCAGTAGTATATTAGGGGGCGGCGATCAGCCCCAGCATTTT.

The chain joins TRBV7-2 to TRBJ2-5, with D possibly matching TRBD2 (5 bases). V was cut by 1 base and J by 5 bases, with 11 bases left in between. The CDR3 sequence is 14 residues long. Germline CDR1 and CDR2: SGHTA and FQGNSA. The CDR3 DNA is TGTGCCAGCAGCTTAGGCTCTAGCCGTGAGACCCAGTACTTC. Translating it yields CASSLGSSRETQYF.

Comments on this clonotype: Being one base from a much bigger clone, this may be a read error. CDR3 in DNA: TGTGTCACCAGCAGAGATCCCGGGAAAACCTACGAGCAGTACTTC. Its translation: CVTSRDPGKTYEQYF. The chain couples TRBV15 to TRBJ2-7; a possible D gene is TRBD2 (5 bases). The CDR3 has 15 residues. Germline V lookup: CDR1 LNHNV, CDR2 YYDKDF (reference sequence).

V is TRBV6-2 or TRBV6-3 and J is TRBJ2-4; the D is unclear. Per the germline V gene, CDR1 is MNHEY and CDR2 is SVGEGT. The CDR3 loop spans 17 amino acids. Trimming took off 2 bases at V and 0 bases at J, with 14 bases between the two ends. The chain's CDR3 is CASSYRPSRVAKNIQYF. Here the CDR3 DNA reads TGTGCCAGCAGTTACCGACCTTCTAGGGTAGCCAAAAACATTCAGTACTTC.

This sequence joins TRBV30 and TRBJ1-6, with 9 bases that match TRBD1. Trimming at V came to 2 bases and at J to 4 bases, leaving 3 bases not matched to a gene. The CDR3 length is 15 residues. Germline V lookup: CDR1 GTSNPN, CDR2 SVGIG (reference sequence). The CDR3 region is CAWSTGQGYNSPLHF. In DNA, the CDR3 is TGTGCCTGGAGTACAGGACAGGGGTATAATTCACCCCTCCACTTT.

This clonotype was recorded many times. The chain recombines TRBV4-1 with TRBJ2-1; D is unclear. From germline, CDR1 is MGHRA and CDR2 YSYEKL. The length of the CDR3 is 15 residues. V lost 1 base and J 7 bases, leaving 14 bases between the germline ends. CDR3 sequence: CASSQVEGSGNEQFF. The CDR3 region has the DNA TGCGCCAGCAGCCAAGTGGAAGGCTCGGGTAATGAGCAGTTCTTC.

This clonotype was found a few times. CDR3 DNA: TGTGCCGTAAAGGAGGCGGGGAGCCTGGGGTCCTACAATGAGCAGTTCTTC. Amino acid sequence: CAVKEAGSLGSYNEQFF. The chain links TRBV28 to TRBJ2-1; D may be TRBD2 (6 bases). This CDR3 has 17 residues. Trimming pared 11 bases from V and 1 base from J, leaving 24 bases between. CDR1 MDHEN and CDR2 SYDVKM come from the germline V gene.

This chain uses TRBV7-2 with TRBJ2-5, with 10 bases fitting TRBD2. The length of the CDR3 is 11 residues. Germline loops: CDR1 SGHTA, CDR2 FQGNSA. J was trimmed by 9 bases and V by 8 bases; bases with no gene match: 3. CDR3 residues: CASELAGAQYF. CDR3 DNA sequence: TGTGCCAGCGAGCTAGCGGGGGCCCAGTACTTC.